The sample holds a few counts of the clone carrying this T cell receptor beta chain. The antigen remains undetermined. TCRbeta libraries were built with three rounds of nested PCR, modified from ARM-PCR. TCRdb passed the multiplex PCR reads through MiXCR, listing each CDR3 protein once. Of about 200,000 distinct CDR3 sequences detected, about 76% appear once; the ten largest clones hold 20% to 25%. These data belong to a study of tumor and adjacent non-tumor tissue in lung cancer. The template was RNA from unsorted bulk tissue. The CDR3 runs 15 residues. CDR1 is DFQATT and CDR2 is SNEGSKA in the germline V gene (reference sequence). Deletions cut 6 bases from V and 0 bases from J, with 16 bases between. The study's findings and limits: Tumor TCR diversity, when higher, was linked to shorter survival.

The specimen was lung tumor tissue. This chain connects TRBV20-1 to TRBJ2-3, with D tentatively TRBD1 or TRBD2 (6 bases each). The clonotype was recovered from a man aged 60 to 75 with non-small cell lung cancer. The CDR3 DNA follows: TGCAGTGCCTCCCAGCTGGGGGGCAGCACAGATACGCAGTATTTT. Amino acids: CSASQLGGSTDTQYF.